The 9 T cell receptor beta chains in this list originate from one sample, sequenced in a study of cytomegalovirus exposure and HLA in healthy donors. The PCR made use of 60 Vbeta and 13 Jbeta primers. Repertoires were generated with immunoSEQ multiplex PCR, while TCRdb's copy carries only in-frame clones and drops some. The data contain 55,000 to 65,000 clones, 79% of them singletons. The sequenced sample consisted of PBMCs. These receptors came from a woman aged 30 to 39 in good health and CMV-seronegative.

The chain links TRBV7-9 to TRBJ2-1, with TRBD2 matching 8 bases. Unmatched junction bases numbered 4, after V lost 2 bases and J lost 4 bases. This CDR3 has 15 residues. Germline V gene data show CDR1 as SEHNR and CDR2 as FQNEAQ (reference sequence). CDR3 DNA: TGTGCCAGCAGCTTAAGCGGGAGTGGGTACAATGAGCAGTTCTTC. Translation: CASSLSGSGYNEQFF.

This clone was recorded a few times. The chain is built from TRBV7-6 and TRBJ1-3; 8 bases align to TRBD1. The germline V gene has CDR1 SGHVS and CDR2 FNYEAQ. There are 16 residues in the CDR3. The ends lost 2 bases at V and 4 bases at J; junction bases unmatched: 7. The CDR3 region is CASSLQDRATGNTIYF. In DNA form, the CDR3 reads TGTGCCAGCAGCTTACAGGACAGGGCGACAGGAAACACCATATATTTT.

The J gene is TRBJ2-3, the V gene TRBV10-1; D is unresolved. The CDR3 runs 13 residues. Trimming removed 5 bases from V and 3 bases from J, with 9 bases in between. Looked up from germline, CDR1 is WNHNN and CDR2 is SYGVQD (reference sequence). The CDR3 region has the DNA TGCGCCAGCAGTCTTCCCGGGACAGATACGCAGTATTTT. It yields the protein CASSLPGTDTQYF.

The chain couples TRBV4-3 to TRBJ1-1, with D perhaps TRBD1 (6 bases). Germline CDR1 reads LGHNA; CDR2 reads YSLEER. Deletions cut 0 bases from V and 0 bases from J, with 11 bases between. The CDR3 totals 16 residues. The CDR3 is CASSQDVTGMNTEAFF. CDR3 DNA: TGCGCCAGCAGCCAAGATGTTACAGGGATGAACACTGAAGCTTTCTTT.

The V and J genes are TRBV29-1 and TRBJ2-7; 7 nucleotides line up with TRBD1. Germline V lookup: CDR1 SQVTM, CDR2 ANQGSEA. The CDR3 is 12 residues long. The V segment lost 4 bases and the J segment 6 bases; nucleotides outside the gene matches: 6. The CDR3 nucleotides are TGCAGCGTTGTTACAGGGGCGGTCGAGCAGTACTTC. It encodes CSVVTGAVEQYF.

The chain combines TRBV7-8 with TRBJ2-7; the match to TRBD1 covers 7 bases. CDR1 and CDR2 (germline): SGHVS, FQNEAQ. The CDR3 runs 17 residues. V was clipped by 0 bases and J by 2 bases; unmatched bases: 10. For the CDR3, the DNA is TGTGCCAGCAGCTTAGCGTTTTCAGACAGGGCGCCCTACGAGCAGTACTTC. This gives the protein CASSLAFSDRAPYEQYF. Full variable domain (missing parts from reference TRBV7-8 and TRBJ2-7): GAGVSQSPRYKVAKRGQDVALRCDPISGHVSLFWYQQALGQGPEFLTYFQNEAQLDKSGLPSDRFFAERPEGSVSTLKIQRTQQEDSAVYLCASSLAFSDRAPYEQYFGPGTRLTVT.

The rearrangement joins TRBV10-1 to TRBJ2-4, with D perhaps TRBD2 (7 bases). There are 14 residues in the CDR3. CDR1 WNHNN and CDR2 SYGVQD come from the germline V gene (reference sequence). The ends were cut back, 6 bases at V and 7 bases at J, with 16 bases in the middle. CDR3 in amino acids: CASSEGGATNIQYF. The CDR3 DNA sequence: TGCGCCAGCAGCGAGGGGGGGGCTACGAACATTCAGTACTTC.

This clone came up a few times. The V and J genes are TRBV28 and TRBJ1-2; D is unclear. The CDR3 covers 14 residues. V lost 3 bases to trimming and J lost 0 bases, with 8 bases between them. Germline CDR1 reads MDHEN; CDR2 reads SYDVKM. In nucleotides, the CDR3 is TGTGCCAGCAGTTTGGCGGGTTCTAACTATGGCTACACCTTC. Protein sequence: CASSLAGSNYGYTF.

The CDR3 here is CASSNSNQETQYF. Here the CDR3 DNA reads TGTGCCAGTAGTAACAGCAACCAAGAGACCCAGTACTTC. The V gene is TRBV19, the J gene TRBJ2-5; D is unclear. Between the trimmed V and J ends, which lost 4 bases and 0 bases, there was a span of 6 bases. The CDR3 length is 13 residues. Germline V CDR1 and CDR2: LNHDA, SQIVND (reference sequence).